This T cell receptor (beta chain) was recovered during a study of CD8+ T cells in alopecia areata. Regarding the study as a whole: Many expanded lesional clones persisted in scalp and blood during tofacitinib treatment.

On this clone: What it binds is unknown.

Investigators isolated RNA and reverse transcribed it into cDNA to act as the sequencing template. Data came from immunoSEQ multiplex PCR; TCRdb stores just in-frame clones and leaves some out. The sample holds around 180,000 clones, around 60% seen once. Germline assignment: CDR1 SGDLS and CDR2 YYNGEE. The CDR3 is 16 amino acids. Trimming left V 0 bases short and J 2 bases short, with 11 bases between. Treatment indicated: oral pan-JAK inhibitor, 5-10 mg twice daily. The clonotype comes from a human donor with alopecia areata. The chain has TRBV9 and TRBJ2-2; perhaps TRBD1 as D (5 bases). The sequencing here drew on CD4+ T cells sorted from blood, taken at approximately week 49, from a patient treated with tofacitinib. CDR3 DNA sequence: TGTGCCAGCAGCGTAGGAGCCGGACAAAACACCGGGGAGCTGTTTTTT. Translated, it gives CASSVGAGQNTGELFF.